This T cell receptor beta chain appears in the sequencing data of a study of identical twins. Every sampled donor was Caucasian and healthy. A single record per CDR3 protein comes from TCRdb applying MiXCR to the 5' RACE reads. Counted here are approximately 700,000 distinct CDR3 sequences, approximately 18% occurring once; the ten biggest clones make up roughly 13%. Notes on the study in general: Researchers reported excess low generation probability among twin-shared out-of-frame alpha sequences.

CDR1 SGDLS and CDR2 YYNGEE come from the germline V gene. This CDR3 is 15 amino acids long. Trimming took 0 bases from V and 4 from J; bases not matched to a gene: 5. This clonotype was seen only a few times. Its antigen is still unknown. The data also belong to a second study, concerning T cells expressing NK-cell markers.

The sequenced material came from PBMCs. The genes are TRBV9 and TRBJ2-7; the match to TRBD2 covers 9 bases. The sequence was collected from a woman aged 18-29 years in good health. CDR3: CASSVEASGIYEQYF. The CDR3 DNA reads TGTGCCAGCAGCGTAGAAGCTAGCGGGATTTACGAGCAGTACTTC. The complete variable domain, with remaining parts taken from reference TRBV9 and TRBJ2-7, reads DSGVTQTPKHLITATGQRVTLRCSPRSGDLSVYWYQQSLDQGLQFLIQYYNGEERAKGNILERFSAQQFPDLHSELNLSSLELGDSALYFCASSVEASGIYEQYFGPGTRLTVT.